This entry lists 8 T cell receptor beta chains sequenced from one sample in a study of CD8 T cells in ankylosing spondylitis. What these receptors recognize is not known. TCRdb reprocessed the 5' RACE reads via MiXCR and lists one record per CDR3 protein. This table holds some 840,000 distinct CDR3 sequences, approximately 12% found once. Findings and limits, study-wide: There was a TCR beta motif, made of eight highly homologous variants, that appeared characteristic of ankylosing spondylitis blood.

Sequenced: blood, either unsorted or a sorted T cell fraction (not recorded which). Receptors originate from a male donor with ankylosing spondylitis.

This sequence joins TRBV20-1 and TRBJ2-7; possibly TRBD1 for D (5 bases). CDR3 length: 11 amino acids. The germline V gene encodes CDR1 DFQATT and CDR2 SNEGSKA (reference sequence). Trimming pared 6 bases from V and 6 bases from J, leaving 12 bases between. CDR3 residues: CSAHRQREQYF. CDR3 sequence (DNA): TGCAGTGCCCACCGACAGCGCGAGCAGTACTTC.

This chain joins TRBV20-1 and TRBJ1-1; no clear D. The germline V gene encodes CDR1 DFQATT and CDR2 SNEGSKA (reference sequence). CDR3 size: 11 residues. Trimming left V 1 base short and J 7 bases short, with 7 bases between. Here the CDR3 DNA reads TGCAGTGCTAGAGCGGCAGTTGAAGCTTTCTTT. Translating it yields CSARAAVEAFF.

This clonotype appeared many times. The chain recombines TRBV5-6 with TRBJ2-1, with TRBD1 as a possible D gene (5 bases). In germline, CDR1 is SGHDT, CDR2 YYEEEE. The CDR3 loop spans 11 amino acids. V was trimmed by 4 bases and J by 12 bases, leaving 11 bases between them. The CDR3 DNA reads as TGTGCCAGCAGCCGCAGGGAAGGGCAGTTCTTC. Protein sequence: CASSRREGQFF.

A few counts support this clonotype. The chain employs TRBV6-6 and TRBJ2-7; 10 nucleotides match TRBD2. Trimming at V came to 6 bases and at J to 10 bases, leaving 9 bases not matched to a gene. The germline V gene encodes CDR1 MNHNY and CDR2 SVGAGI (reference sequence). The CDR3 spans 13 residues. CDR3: CASSLGLAAVQYF. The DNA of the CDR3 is TGTGCCAGCAGCCTAGGACTAGCGGCAGTTCAGTACTTC.

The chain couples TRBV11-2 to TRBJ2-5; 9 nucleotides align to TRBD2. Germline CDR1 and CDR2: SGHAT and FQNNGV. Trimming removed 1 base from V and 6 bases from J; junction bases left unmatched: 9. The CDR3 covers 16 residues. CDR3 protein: CASSLASSGSSKTQYF. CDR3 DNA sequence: TGTGCCAGCAGCTTAGCAAGTAGCGGGAGTTCGAAGACCCAGTACTTC.

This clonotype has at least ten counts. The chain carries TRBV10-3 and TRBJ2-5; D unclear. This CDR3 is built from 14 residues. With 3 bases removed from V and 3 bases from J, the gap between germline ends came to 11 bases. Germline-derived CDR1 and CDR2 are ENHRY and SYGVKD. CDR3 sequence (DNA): TGTGCCATCAGTGACTACCAAGGGAAAGAGACCCAGTACTTC. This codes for CAISDYQGKETQYF.

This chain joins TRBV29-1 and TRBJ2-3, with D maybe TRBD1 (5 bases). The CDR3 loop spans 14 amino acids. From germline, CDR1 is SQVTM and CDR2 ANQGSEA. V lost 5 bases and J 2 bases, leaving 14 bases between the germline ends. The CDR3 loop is CSVLVLTDTDTQYF. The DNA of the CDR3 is TGCAGCGTTCTTGTTCTGACAGACACAGATACGCAGTATTTT.

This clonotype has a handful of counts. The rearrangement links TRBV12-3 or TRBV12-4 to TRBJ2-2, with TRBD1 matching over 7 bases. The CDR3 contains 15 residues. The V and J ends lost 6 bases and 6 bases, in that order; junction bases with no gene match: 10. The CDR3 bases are TGTGCCAGCAGCTGGACGACAGGGATTGCCGGGGAGCTGTTTTTT. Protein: CASSWTTGIAGELFF.